This T cell receptor (beta chain) came from a study of T cell responses to AZD1222 COVID-19 vaccine. Turning to this clone: Its antigen is currently unknown.

General study findings and limits: Most donors were white British and more were female, and clonal diversity was possibly underestimated.

Sequenced by immunoSEQ multiplex PCR; TCRdb stores in-frame clones only, minus some. The repertoire includes about 100,000 clones, roughly nine tenths of them detected once, and about 2.5% sits in the top ten. Germline V lookup: CDR1 SGHVS, CDR2 FQNEAQ. The V gene lost 3 bases and the J gene lost 0 bases, with 6 bases spanning the gap. The CDR3 is 13 residues long. The specimen was peripheral blood, collected 28 days after the second AZD1222 dose. The receptor comes from an adult who received the AZD1222 COVID-19 vaccine. V and J are TRBV7-8 and TRBJ2-7; no definite D call. The CDR3 region has the DNA TGTGCCAGCAGCTTTGTGAGCTCCTACGAGCAGTACTTC. It translates to CASSFVSSYEQYF.